This T cell receptor (beta chain) appears in the sequencing data of a study of cytomegalovirus exposure and HLA in healthy donors. PCR primers comprised 60 Vbeta and 13 Jbeta primers. Here immunoSEQ multiplex PCR was the method, and the copy in TCRdb shows in-frame clones only, minus some. The repertoire holds about 180,000 clones, with approximately 79% as singletons. Sample: PBMCs. The receptor's source is a man aged 40-50 years in good health and CMV-seropositive.

Written as DNA, the CDR3 is TGCGCCAGCAGTGAGTCGCGGCTATCGAACACCGGGGAGCTGTTTTTT. It is translated as CASSESRLSNTGELFF. J is TRBJ2-2 and V is TRBV10-2; D remains unclear. This CDR3 is built from 16 residues. The V gene lost 0 bases and the J gene lost 0 bases, with 8 bases spanning the gap. The V gene's germline CDR1 is WSHSY and CDR2 SAAADI.